What follows are 2 T cell receptor beta chains derived from one specimen sequenced in a study of blood T cell dynamics during melanoma immunotherapy. TCRdb's table, derived via immunoSEQ multiplex PCR, lists solely in-frame clones and lacks some. Among about 14,000 clones listed, 86% were seen once. This sample's time point: week 3, after first cycle of checkpoint inhibitor. Sequenced material: blood, taken from a patient treated with checkpoint blockade. The receptors stem from a human donor with melanoma.

This chain joins TRBV7-6 and TRBJ2-7, with 8 bases that match TRBD2. V shed 6 bases and J 2 bases; nucleotides not matched to a gene: 6. Per germline, CDR1 SGHVS and CDR2 FNYEAQ. The CDR3 spans 14 residues. The CDR3 loop reads CASSQAGEAYEQYF. As DNA, the CDR3 is TGTGCCAGCAGTCAAGCGGGAGAGGCCTACGAGCAGTACTTC.

CDR3 sequence reads: CAWAREGPDEQFF. The CDR3 DNA reads as TGTGCCTGGGCACGGGAGGGCCCGGATGAGCAGTTCTTC. V and J are TRBV30 and TRBJ2-1; 8 bases agree with TRBD2. CDR3 size: 13 residues. Germline CDR1 is GTSNPN and CDR2 is SVGIG (reference sequence). The V segment lost 5 bases and the J segment 8 bases; nucleotides outside the gene matches: 8.